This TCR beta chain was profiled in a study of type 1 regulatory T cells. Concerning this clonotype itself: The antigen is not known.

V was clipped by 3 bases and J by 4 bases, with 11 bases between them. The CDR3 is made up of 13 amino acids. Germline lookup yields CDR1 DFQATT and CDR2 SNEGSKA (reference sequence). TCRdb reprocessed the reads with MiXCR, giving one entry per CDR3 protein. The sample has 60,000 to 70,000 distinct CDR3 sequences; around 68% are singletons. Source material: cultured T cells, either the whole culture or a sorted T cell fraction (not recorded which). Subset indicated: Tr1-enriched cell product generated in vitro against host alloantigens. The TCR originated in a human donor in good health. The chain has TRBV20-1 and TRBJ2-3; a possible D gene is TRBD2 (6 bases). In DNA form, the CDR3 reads TGCAGTGCTAGGGCTAGCGCGGCAGATACGCAGTATTTT. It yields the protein CSARASAADTQYF.